A single sample gave rise to the 15 T cell receptor beta chains below, sequenced in a study of metastatic and nonmetastatic thyroid tumors. Each patient went into thyroid surgery without having received any treatment. Through MiXCR, TCRdb re-clonotyped the PCR reads. The repertoire holds 30,000 to 35,000 clones, with under 20% as singletons. Material for sequencing was blood. The origin of the receptors is a female donor with papillary thyroid cancer or a benign thyroid nodule (not recorded which). Some clones in this sample may be carry-over from other donors' samples.

There are many counts of this clone. The chain employs TRBV20-1 and TRBJ2-3, with 8 positions matching TRBD2. Germline CDR1 DFQATT, CDR2 SNEGSKA (reference sequence). This CDR3 contains 16 residues. With V trimmed by 5 bases and J by 1 base, 11 bases remained unmatched. This chain's CDR3 is CSAPARRGGGTDTQYF. The DNA of the CDR3 is TGCAGTGCTCCGGCTCGTCGGGGGGGGGGCACAGATACGCAGTATTTT.

This clone was counted at least ten times. The CDR3 coding sequence is TGTGCCAGCTCACACACAGGGGAATCCCTCAATGAGCAGTTCTTC. This translates into CASSHTGESLNEQFF. The chain uses TRBV18 and TRBJ2-1; 7 nucleotides align to TRBD1. CDR3 size: 15 residues. Germline lookup yields CDR1 KGHSH and CDR2 LQKENI. The V and J ends lost 4 bases and 6 bases, in that order; junction bases with no gene match: 9.

This clone was detected ten times or more. V gene TRBV5-1 combines with J gene TRBJ1-1, with D possibly being TRBD1 (6 bases). The CDR3 is 13 residues long. Trimming shortened V by 0 bases and J by 10 bases, and 13 bases separated the two germline ends. CDR1 is SGHRS and CDR2 is YFSETQ in the germline V gene. This chain's CDR3 is CASSLDGGPSAFF. Here the CDR3 DNA reads TGCGCCAGCAGCTTGGATGGGGGCCCATCAGCTTTCTTT.

By share, this clone ranks as medium-sized. The chain recombines TRBV12-3 or TRBV12-4 with TRBJ1-2; D is unresolved. The CDR3 runs 14 residues. V was trimmed by 3 bases and J by 3 bases, leaving 11 bases between them. DNA for the CDR3: TGTGCCAGCAGTTTCGGCGAAGGGCACTATGGCTACACCTTC. This sequence encodes CASSFGEGHYGYTF.

This chain connects TRBV6-6 to TRBJ2-1; the D gene is possibly TRBD1 (5 bases). The V gene's germline CDR1 is MNHNY and CDR2 SVGAGI (reference sequence). Between the trimmed V and J ends, which lost 6 bases and 0 bases, there was a span of 21 bases. The CDR3 is made up of 18 amino acids. The CDR3 reads CASSRGHGSPISYNEQFF. DNA for the CDR3: TGTGCCAGCAGCCGCGGACATGGGTCGCCTATCTCCTACAATGAGCAGTTCTTC.

In DNA, the CDR3 is TGTGCCAGTAAACCAAGGGACAGGGGCTTTTCAGAGCAGTACTTC. Translating gives CASKPRDRGFSEQYF. This chain joins TRBV6-1 and TRBJ2-7; TRBD1 matches 10 bases. The V gene's germline CDR1 is MNHNS and CDR2 SASEGT. Trimming took 9 bases from V and 7 from J; bases not matched to a gene: 15. CDR3 length: 15 amino acids.

This clone was detected ten times or more. The chain links TRBV19 to TRBJ2-3, with 7 bases that match TRBD2. Germline V gene sequence: CDR1 LNHDA, CDR2 SQIVND (reference sequence). V lost 5 bases to trimming and J lost 6 bases; unmatched junction nucleotides: 5. The CDR3 has 13 amino acids. CDR3 coding DNA: TGTGCCAGTAGTCCCAGACTAGCTGATACGCAGTATTTT. Its protein product is CASSPRLADTQYF.

Here the CDR3 DNA reads TGTGCCAGCAGCGGGGACAGGGGGCTAGGCTATGGCTACACCTTC. Translation: CASSGDRGLGYGYTF. The genes are TRBV5-6 and TRBJ1-2; 12 bases map to TRBD1. The V gene's germline CDR1 is SGHDT and CDR2 YYEEEE. The CDR3 has 15 residues. With V trimmed by 4 bases and J by 4 bases, 5 bases remained unmatched.

This clone has ten or more counts. V gene TRBV28 combines with J gene TRBJ2-3; the match to TRBD2 covers 9 bases. CDR1 and CDR2 from the germline V gene are MDHEN and SYDVKM. The CDR3 runs 14 residues. V trimming: 10 bases; J trimming: 4 bases; junction bases outside the gene matches: 9. The CDR3 sequence is CATWVAGVSDTQYF. The CDR3 DNA reads as TGTGCCACATGGGTAGCGGGAGTCTCAGATACGCAGTATTTT.

In this sample, this clone turned up many times. The chain has TRBV11-3 and TRBJ1-2; possible D gene TRBD1, 5 bases. The germline V and J ends were trimmed by 1 base and 8 bases, with 11 bases remaining between them. The CDR3 has 13 residues. In germline, CDR1 is SGHNT, CDR2 YENEEA. CDR3 protein: CASSLGDVEGYTF. CDR3 DNA sequence: TGTGCCAGCAGCTTAGGGGACGTGGAGGGCTACACCTTC.

This clone occurred a few times. The rearrangement joins TRBV4-1 to TRBJ2-2; D is unresolved. Germline V gene lookup returns CDR1 MGHRA and CDR2 YSYEKL. The CDR3 length is 16 residues. V was cut by 0 bases and J by 4 bases, with 12 bases left in between. This chain's CDR3 is CASSQEGQVSTGELFF. The CDR3 region has the DNA TGCGCCAGCAGCCAAGAGGGTCAGGTGAGCACCGGGGAGCTGTTTTTT.

In this sample, this clone turned up many times. This chain connects TRBV4-1 to TRBJ1-1; no reliable D call. This CDR3 has 11 residues. Trimming pared 6 bases from V and 3 bases from J, leaving 5 bases between. The germline V gene encodes CDR1 MGHRA and CDR2 YSYEKL. The CDR3: CASRRDTEAFF. The CDR3 DNA reads TGCGCCAGCAGACGGGACACTGAAGCTTTCTTT.

This clone was observed many times. This sequence joins TRBV5-5 and TRBJ2-7, with D unresolved. Trimming took 5 bases from V and 3 from J, leaving 12 bases between them. Germline assignment: CDR1 SGHKS and CDR2 YYEKEE (reference sequence). CDR3 length equals 13 residues. For the CDR3, the DNA is TGTGCCAGCAGTTTCGACACGATCTACGAGCAGTACTTC. It translates to CASSFDTIYEQYF.

In its sample, this clone was seen many times. The chain joins TRBV9 to TRBJ2-6; a possible D gene is TRBD2 (6 bases). From germline, CDR1 is SGDLS and CDR2 YYNGEE. The V and J ends lost 4 bases and 4 bases respectively, with 12 bases between them. This CDR3 region has 15 residues. CDR3 sequence reads: CASSPGEAGANVLTF. DNA for the CDR3: TGTGCCAGCAGCCCGGGGGAAGCCGGGGCCAACGTCCTGACTTTC.

At least ten counts were recorded for this clone. This chain connects TRBV4-3 to TRBJ2-1; TRBD2 matches at 9 bases. CDR1 LGHNA and CDR2 YSLEER come from the germline V gene. The trim removed 4 bases at V and 7 bases at J, leaving 20 bases unmatched. The CDR3 runs 19 residues. The CDR3: CASSPGVVAGDLFDNEQFF. The CDR3 DNA sequence: TGCGCCAGCAGCCCGGGGGTGGTAGCGGGAGACCTTTTTGATAATGAGCAGTTCTTC.